This TCR beta chain originates from a study of blood T cell repertoires in COVID-19. This clone has a handful of counts. As processed by the authors: Amplified reference gene primers provided the basis for estimating nucleated cell counts. Measured with immunoSEQ multiplex PCR; TCRdb has only the in-frame clones, and not every one. V, J and clone size are those of that table, while D and trimming were read from the DNA. The table lists 55,000 to 80,000 clones, more than 70% of them singletons, with around 5% in the top ten. The sequencing input was peripheral blood. The clonotype comes from a man in his forties or fifties with active COVID-19.

CDR3 nucleotides: TGTGCCAGCAGCTTTCTTCTAATGAACACTGAAGCTTTCTTT. This codes for CASSFLLMNTEAFF. The rearrangement joins TRBV7-8 to TRBJ1-1; the D is unclear. The germline gives CDR1 SGHVS, CDR2 FQNEAQ. V was clipped by 3 bases and J by 0 bases, with 8 bases between them. The CDR3 is 14 residues long.